This TCR beta chain originates from a study of cytomegalovirus exposure and HLA in healthy donors. The wider study: An early release of data contained some 80 million unique TCRs, which came from HLA-typed donors. Researchers found that approximately 80% of under 450 genotyped donors fell within the Caucasian-associated ancestry cluster. Findings of the study overall: TCR beta V segments were, for the most part, productive about 87% or about 30% of the time in an earlier analysis.

The PCR employed 60 Vbeta primers together with 13 Jbeta primers. TCRdb keeps only in-frame clones here, not all; method: immunoSEQ multiplex PCR. The data show about 91,000 clones, with around 73% seen just once and over 0.95% held by the top ten. Looked up from germline, CDR1 is SGHTA and CDR2 is FQGNSA. V shed 5 bases and J 5 bases; nucleotides not matched to a gene: 7. This CDR3 is built from 15 residues. Concerning this clone itself: Its antigen is undetermined. Additional DNA sequences in this sample encode the identical CDR3.

Samples came from healthy bone marrow donors. The chain combines TRBV7-2 with TRBJ2-5, with TRBD2 matching over 11 bases. The source is a female donor in good health and CMV-seronegative. Sequences were obtained from PBMCs. Here the CDR3 DNA reads TGTGCCAGCAGCCATAGCGGGGGGGCGTTGGAGACCCAGTACTTC. Amino acid sequence: CASSHSGGALETQYF.